The TCR beta chain described here comes from a study of blood T cell repertoires in COVID-19. Turning to the study itself: Collection of acute and convalescent COVID-19 samples took place in the United States, Italy and Spain. The analysed material was cDNA or gDNA that came from T cells, B-cell-depleted T cells, or PBMCs.

Authors' data handling: Estimates of nucleated cell counts were drawn from the amplification of reference gene primers. TCRdb keeps only in-frame clones here, not all; method: immunoSEQ multiplex PCR. V, J and clone size derive from that table, while D and trimming were established from the DNA sequence. The repertoire holds about 130,000 clones, with roughly 84% as singletons. Losses at the gene ends were 3 bases for V and 6 bases for J; bases not matched to a gene: 11. Germline CDR1 SGDLS, CDR2 YYNGEE. The CDR3 contains 15 residues. The sequence was collected from a human donor in a cohort sampled during active COVID-19. The sequenced sample was peripheral blood. The rearrangement links TRBV9 to TRBJ1-2, with 7 bases identical to TRBD1. CDR3 amino acids: CASSAQPTGADGYTF. The CDR3, as DNA: TGTGCCAGCAGCGCTCAACCTACAGGGGCGGATGGCTACACCTTC.